Presented here are 4 T cell receptor beta chains from one specimen sequenced in a study of T cells in Graves' hyperthyroidism and ophthalmopathy. Researchers amplified the TCR beta CDR3 regions from RNA transcripts. A set of HTBI primers served as the primers for a first-round RT-PCR of the TCR CDR3. From the multiplex PCR reads, TCRdb called clonotypes with MiXCR, one entry per CDR3 protein. Among about 760,000 distinct CDR3 sequences listed, 30% to 40% were seen once. Sequenced material: blood. These receptors were obtained from a woman aged 40 to 50 with Graves' hyperthyroidism.

This clonotype appeared a few times. This rearrangement joins TRBV19 to TRBJ2-2; TRBD1 matches 10 bases. Germline V gives CDR1 LNHDA, CDR2 SQIVND (reference sequence). CDR3 length: 16 residues. V shed 0 bases, J shed 5 bases, and the junction held 3 bases outside the gene matches. CDR3 DNA sequence: TGTGCCAGTAGTATAGATGGGACAGGGGATACCGGGGAGCTGTTTTTT. This translates into CASSIDGTGDTGELFF.

The V gene is TRBV5-1, the J gene TRBJ1-5; maybe TRBD1 (5 bases). Germline V CDR1 and CDR2: SGHRS, YFSETQ. Between the trimmed V and J ends, which lost 1 base and 2 bases, there was a span of 13 bases. The CDR3 sequence is 16 residues long. Here the CDR3 reads CASSLFLGAGNQPQHF. Written as DNA, the CDR3 is TGCGCCAGCAGCTTGTTCTTAGGGGCAGGCAATCAGCCCCAGCATTTT.

The rearrangement links TRBV24-1 to TRBJ2-5, with a possible D match to TRBD2 (6 bases). Germline V gene sequence: CDR1 KGHDR, CDR2 SFDVKD. Trimming took off 8 bases at V and 2 bases at J, with 11 bases between the two ends. The CDR3 covers 13 residues. The CDR3 region is CATKAAGQETQYF. CDR3 in DNA: TGTGCCACCAAAGCGGCGGGACAAGAGACCCAGTACTTC.

At least ten counts were recorded for this clonotype. The chain combines TRBV7-2 with TRBJ1-2; 7 bases align to TRBD1. This CDR3 is built from 15 residues. The germline V gene has CDR1 SGHTA and CDR2 FQGNSA. The J segment lost 8 bases and the V segment lost 5 bases, leaving 14 bases of the junction unmatched. CDR3 sequence reads: CASSEAGTESRGYTF. The DNA of the CDR3 is TGTGCCAGCAGCGAGGCCGGGACAGAAAGTAGGGGCTACACCTTC.